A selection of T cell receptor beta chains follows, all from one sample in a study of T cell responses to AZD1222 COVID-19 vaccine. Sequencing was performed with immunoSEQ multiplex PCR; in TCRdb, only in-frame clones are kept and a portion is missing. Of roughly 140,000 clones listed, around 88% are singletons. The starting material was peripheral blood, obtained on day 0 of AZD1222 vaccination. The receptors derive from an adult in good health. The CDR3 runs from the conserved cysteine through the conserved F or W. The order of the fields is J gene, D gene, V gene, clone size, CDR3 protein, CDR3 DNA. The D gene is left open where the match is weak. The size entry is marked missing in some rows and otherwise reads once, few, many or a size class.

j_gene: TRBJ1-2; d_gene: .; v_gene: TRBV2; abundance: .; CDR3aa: CASSETGTGYGYTF; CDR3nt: TGTGCCAGCAGTGAAACGGGAACGGGCTATGGCTACACCTTC
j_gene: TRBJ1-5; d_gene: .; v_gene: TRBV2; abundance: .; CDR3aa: CASSERGGQPQHF; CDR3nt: TGTGCCAGCAGTGAAAGAGGGGGTCAGCCCCAGCATTTT
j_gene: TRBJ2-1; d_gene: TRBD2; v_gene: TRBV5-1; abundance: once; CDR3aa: CASMSSGASYNEQFF; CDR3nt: TGCGCCAGCATGTCTAGCGGAGCCTCTTACAATGAGCAGTTCTTC
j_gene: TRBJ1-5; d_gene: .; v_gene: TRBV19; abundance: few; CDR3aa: CASSIDQGQVRPQHF; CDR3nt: TGTGCCAGTAGTATAGATCAGGGGCAAGTACGGCCCCAGCATTTT
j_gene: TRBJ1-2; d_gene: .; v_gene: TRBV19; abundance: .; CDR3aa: CASSPYNILNYGYTF; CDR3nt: TGTGCCAGTAGTCCGTACAATATTCTTAACTATGGCTACACCTTC
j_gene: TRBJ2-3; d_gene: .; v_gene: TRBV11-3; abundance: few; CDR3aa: CASTPGTSSPDTQYF; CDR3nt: TGTGCCAGCACCCCCGGGACCTCCAGCCCAGATACGCAGTATTTT
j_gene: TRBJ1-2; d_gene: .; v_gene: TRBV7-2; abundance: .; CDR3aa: CASRRGANYGYTF; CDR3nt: TGTGCCAGCAGAAGGGGGGCTAACTATGGCTACACCTTC
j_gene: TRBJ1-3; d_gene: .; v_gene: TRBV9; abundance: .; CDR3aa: CASSVGPGSDGNTIYF; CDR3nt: TGTGCCAGCAGCGTAGGCCCAGGGTCGGACGGAAACACCATATATTTT
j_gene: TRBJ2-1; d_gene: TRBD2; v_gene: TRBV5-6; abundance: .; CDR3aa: CASSPSGSDNEQFF; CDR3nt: TGTGCCAGCAGCCCGAGCGGGAGCGACAATGAGCAGTTCTTC
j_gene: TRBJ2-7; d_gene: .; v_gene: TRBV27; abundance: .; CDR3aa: CASSLGPGWSYEQYF; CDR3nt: TGTGCCAGCAGTCTCGGACCGGGCTGGTCCTACGAGCAGTACTTC
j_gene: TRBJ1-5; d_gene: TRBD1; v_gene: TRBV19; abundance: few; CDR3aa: CASRTWTGDNQPQHF; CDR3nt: TGTGCCAGTAGGACCTGGACAGGAGACAATCAGCCCCAGCATTTT
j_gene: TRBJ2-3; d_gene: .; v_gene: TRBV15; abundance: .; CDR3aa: CATSSHAADGAVTQYF; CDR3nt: TGTGCCACCAGCAGCCATGCCGCGGACGGGGCGGTTACGCAGTATTTT
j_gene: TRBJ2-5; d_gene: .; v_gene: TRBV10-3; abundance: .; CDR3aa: CAIARQSHQETQYF; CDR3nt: TGTGCCATCGCGAGACAGAGCCACCAAGAGACCCAGTACTTC
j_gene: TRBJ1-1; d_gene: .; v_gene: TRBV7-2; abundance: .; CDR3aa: CASSLTIGATKNTEAFF; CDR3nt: TGTGCCAGCAGCTTAACTATCGGGGCCACTAAAAACACTGAAGCTTTCTTT
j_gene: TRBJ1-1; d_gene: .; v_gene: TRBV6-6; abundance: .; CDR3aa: CASSYSGGEAFF; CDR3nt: TGTGCCAGCAGTTACTCCGGGGGTGAAGCTTTCTTT
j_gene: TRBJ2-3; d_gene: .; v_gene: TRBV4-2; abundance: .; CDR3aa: CASSQDHSTDTQYF; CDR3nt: TGTGCCAGCAGCCAAGATCACAGCACAGATACGCAGTATTTT
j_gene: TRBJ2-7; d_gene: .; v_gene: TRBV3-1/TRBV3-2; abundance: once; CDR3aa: CASRESFQGQDEQYF; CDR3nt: TGTGCCAGCAGAGAGAGTTTCCAGGGTCAAGACGAGCAGTACTTC
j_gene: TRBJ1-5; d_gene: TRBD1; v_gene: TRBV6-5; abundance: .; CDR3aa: CASSYRGRGGNQPQHF; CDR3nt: TGTGCCAGCAGTTACCGCGGCAGGGGGGGCAATCAGCCCCAGCATTTT
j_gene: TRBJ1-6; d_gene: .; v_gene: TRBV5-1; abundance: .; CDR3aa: CASSSGRYNSPLHF; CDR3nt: TGCGCCAGCAGCTCCGGACGGTATAATTCACCCCTCCACTTT
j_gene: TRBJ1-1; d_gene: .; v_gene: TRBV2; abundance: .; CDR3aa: CASSWTLNTEAFF; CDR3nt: TGTGCCAGCAGTTGGACATTGAACACTGAAGCTTTCTTT
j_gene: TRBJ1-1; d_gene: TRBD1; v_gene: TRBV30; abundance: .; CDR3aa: CAWIQGTGNTEAFF; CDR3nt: TGTGCCTGGATACAGGGGACAGGGAACACTGAAGCTTTCTTT
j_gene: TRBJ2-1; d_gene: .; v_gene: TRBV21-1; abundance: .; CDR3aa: CASSKPGTSGTRHNEQFF; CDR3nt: TGTGCCAGCAGCAAACCAGGGACTAGCGGGACCCGTCACAATGAGCAGTTCTTC